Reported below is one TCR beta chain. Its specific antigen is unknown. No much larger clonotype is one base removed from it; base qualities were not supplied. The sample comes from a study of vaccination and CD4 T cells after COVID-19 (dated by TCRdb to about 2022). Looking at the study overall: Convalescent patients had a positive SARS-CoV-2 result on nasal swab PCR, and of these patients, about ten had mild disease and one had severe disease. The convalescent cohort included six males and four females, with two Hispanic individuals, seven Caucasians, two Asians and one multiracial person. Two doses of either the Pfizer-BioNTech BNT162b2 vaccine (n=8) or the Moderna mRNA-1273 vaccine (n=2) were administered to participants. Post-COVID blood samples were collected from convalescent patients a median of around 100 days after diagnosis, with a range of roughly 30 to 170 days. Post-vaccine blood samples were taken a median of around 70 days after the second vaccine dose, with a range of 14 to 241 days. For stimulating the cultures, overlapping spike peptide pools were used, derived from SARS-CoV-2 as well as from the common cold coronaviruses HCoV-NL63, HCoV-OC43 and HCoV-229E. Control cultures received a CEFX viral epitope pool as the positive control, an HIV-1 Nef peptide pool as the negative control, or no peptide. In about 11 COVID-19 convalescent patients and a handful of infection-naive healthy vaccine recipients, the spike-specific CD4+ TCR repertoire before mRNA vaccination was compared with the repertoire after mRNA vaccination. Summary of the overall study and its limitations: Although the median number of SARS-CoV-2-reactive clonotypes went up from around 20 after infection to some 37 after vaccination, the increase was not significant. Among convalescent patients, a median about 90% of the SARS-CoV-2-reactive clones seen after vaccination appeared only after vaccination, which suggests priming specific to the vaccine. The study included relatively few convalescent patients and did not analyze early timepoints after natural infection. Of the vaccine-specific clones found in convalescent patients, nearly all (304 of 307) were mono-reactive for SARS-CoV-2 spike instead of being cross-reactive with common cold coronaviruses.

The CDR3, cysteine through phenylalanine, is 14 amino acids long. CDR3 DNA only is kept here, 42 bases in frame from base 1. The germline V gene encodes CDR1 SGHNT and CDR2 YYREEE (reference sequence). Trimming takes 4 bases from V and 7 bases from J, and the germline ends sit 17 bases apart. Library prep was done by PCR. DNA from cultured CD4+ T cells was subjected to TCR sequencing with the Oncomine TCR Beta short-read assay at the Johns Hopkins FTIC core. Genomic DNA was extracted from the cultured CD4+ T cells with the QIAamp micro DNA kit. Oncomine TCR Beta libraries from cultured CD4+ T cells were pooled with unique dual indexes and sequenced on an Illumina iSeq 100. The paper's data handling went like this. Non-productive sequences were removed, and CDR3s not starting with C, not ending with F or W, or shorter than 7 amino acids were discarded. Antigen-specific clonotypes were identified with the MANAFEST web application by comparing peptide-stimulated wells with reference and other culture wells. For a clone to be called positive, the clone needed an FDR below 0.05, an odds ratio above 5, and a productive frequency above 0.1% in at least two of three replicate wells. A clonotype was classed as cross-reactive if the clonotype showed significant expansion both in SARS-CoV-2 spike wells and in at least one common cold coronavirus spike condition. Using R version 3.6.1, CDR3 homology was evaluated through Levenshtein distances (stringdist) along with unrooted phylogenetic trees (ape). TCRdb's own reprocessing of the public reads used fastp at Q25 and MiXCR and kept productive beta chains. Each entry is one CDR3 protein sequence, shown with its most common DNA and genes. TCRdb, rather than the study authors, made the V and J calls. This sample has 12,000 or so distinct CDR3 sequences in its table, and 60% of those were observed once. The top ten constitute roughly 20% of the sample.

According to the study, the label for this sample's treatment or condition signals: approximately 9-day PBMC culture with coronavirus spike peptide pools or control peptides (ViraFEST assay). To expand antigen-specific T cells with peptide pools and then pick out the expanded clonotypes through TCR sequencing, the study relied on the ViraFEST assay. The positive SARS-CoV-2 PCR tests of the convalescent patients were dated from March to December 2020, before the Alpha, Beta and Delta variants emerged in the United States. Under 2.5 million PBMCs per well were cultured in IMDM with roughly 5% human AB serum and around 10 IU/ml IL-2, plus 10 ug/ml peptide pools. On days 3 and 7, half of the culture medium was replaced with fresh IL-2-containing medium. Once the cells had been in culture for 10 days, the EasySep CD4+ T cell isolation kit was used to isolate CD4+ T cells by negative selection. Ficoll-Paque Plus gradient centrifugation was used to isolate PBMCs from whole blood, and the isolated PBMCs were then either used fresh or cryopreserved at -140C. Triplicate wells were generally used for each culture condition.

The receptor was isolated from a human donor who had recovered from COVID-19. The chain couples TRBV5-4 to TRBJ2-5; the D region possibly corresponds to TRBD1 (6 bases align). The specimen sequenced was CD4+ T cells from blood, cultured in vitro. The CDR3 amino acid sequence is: CASSGRQAAGTQYF. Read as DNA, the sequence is TGTGCCAGCAGCGGACGACAGGCGGCTGGGACCCAGTACTTC.